The next 27 T cell receptor beta chains were all read from a single sample in a study of blood T cell repertoires in COVID-19. Data came from immunoSEQ multiplex PCR; TCRdb stores just in-frame clones and leaves some out. Altogether over 200,000 clones are present, about 85% being singletons, with the ten largest covering approximately 12%. Sequenced: peripheral blood. These receptors all come from a woman younger than 30 who had recovered from COVID-19.

V usage is TRBV9 and J usage is TRBJ2-1; possibly TRBD1 for D (8 bases). CDR3 length: 20 amino acids. Germline V lookup: CDR1 SGDLS, CDR2 YYNGEE. V was cut by 0 bases and J by 7 bases, with 29 bases left in between. The CDR3, as DNA: TGTGCCAGCAGCGTAGGGATCCAGGGGGCCAGGCTAGCGGAGCGGAATGAGCAGTTCTTC. Translation gives CASSVGIQGARLAERNEQFF.

This chain connects TRBV24-1 to TRBJ1-2, with no clear D. The V gene lost 5 bases and the J gene lost 4 bases, with 10 bases spanning the gap. The CDR3 totals 13 residues. CDR1 is KGHDR and CDR2 is SFDVKD in the germline V gene. CDR3 sequence reads: CATSAREGYGYTF. The CDR3 DNA follows: TGTGCCACCAGTGCTAGGGAGGGCTATGGCTACACCTTC.

Concerning this clone: Within the sample, other DNA sequences also encode this same CDR3. The chain combines TRBV19 with TRBJ2-7, with 11 nucleotides matching TRBD2. V trimming: 5 bases; J trimming: 4 bases; junction bases outside the gene matches: 4. The CDR3 length is 14 residues. Germline CDR1 and CDR2: LNHDA and SQIVND (reference sequence). In DNA form, the CDR3 reads TGTGCCAGTAGTCCGGGGACTAGCGGTTACGAGCAGTACTTC. This sequence encodes CASSPGTSGYEQYF.

This clone was detected once. This chain joins TRBV24-1 and TRBJ2-5; 8 bases are shared with TRBD1. Germline V gene lookup returns CDR1 KGHDR and CDR2 SFDVKD. The CDR3 has 14 residues. V lost 4 bases to trimming and J lost 2 bases; unmatched junction nucleotides: 2. The CDR3 DNA reads TGTGCCACCAGTGACCGGGACAGGCAAGAGACCCAGTACTTC. Its protein is CATSDRDRQETQYF.

V usage is TRBV5-1 and J usage is TRBJ1-1; the match to TRBD1 covers 8 bases. V shed 0 bases, J shed 1 base, and the junction held 11 bases outside the gene matches. The CDR3 consists of 18 residues. Germline loops: CDR1 SGHRS, CDR2 YFSETQ. This CDR3 reads CASSLGEDREFWNTEAFF. The CDR3 nucleotides are TGCGCCAGCAGCTTGGGGGAGGACAGGGAATTTTGGAACACTGAAGCTTTCTTT.

The chain employs TRBV6-2 or TRBV6-3 and TRBJ1-2; D ambiguous. Trimming took off 6 bases at V and 4 bases at J, with 6 bases between the two ends. This CDR3 has 11 amino acids. Per the germline V gene, CDR1 is MNHEY and CDR2 is SVGEGT. The CDR3 here is CASSGLYGYTF. The CDR3, as DNA: TGTGCCAGCAGCGGACTCTATGGCTACACCTTC.

The V gene is TRBV5-1, the J gene TRBJ2-2, with D possibly matching TRBD2 (6 bases). The length of the CDR3 is 14 residues. Trimming cost V 5 bases and J 0 bases, with 8 bases left between them. The V gene's germline CDR1 is SGHRS and CDR2 YFSETQ. The CDR3 protein is CASRAGTNTGELFF. CDR3 bases: TGCGCCAGCAGGGCGGGGACGAACACCGGGGAGCTGTTTTTT.

This clone was detected only once. This chain links TRBV7-6 with TRBJ1-1; perhaps TRBD1 as D (5 bases). V shed 3 bases and J shed 0 bases, with 11 bases lying between them. CDR3 size: 15 residues. Looked up from germline, CDR1 is SGHVS and CDR2 is FNYEAQ. CDR3: CASSFSQGLNTEAFF. Written as DNA, the CDR3 is TGTGCCAGCAGCTTTTCCCAGGGTTTGAACACTGAAGCTTTCTTT.

This clone was observed once. The J gene is TRBJ2-5, the V gene TRBV29-1; 10 bases agree with TRBD2. The CDR3 has 15 amino acids. Germline trimming cut 4 bases from V and 5 bases from J; bases unmatched to any gene: 10. The germline V gene encodes CDR1 SQVTM and CDR2 ANQGSEA. CDR3 amino acids: CSVVRAGGPSETQYF. The CDR3 DNA sequence: TGCAGCGTTGTTAGAGCGGGAGGGCCTTCGGAGACCCAGTACTTC.

The chain links TRBV15 to TRBJ2-7; possible D gene TRBD2, 6 bases. Germline V gives CDR1 LNHNV, CDR2 YYDKDF (reference sequence). With 1 base removed from V and 1 base from J, the gap between germline ends came to 14 bases. The CDR3 is made up of 16 amino acids. CDR3 coding DNA: TGTGCCACCAGCAGAGTCCCCGGGACTGGGTCCTACGAGCAGTACTTC. Translated, it gives CATSRVPGTGSYEQYF.

Concerning this clone: The same CDR3 arises from other DNA sequences in this sample as well. The CDR3 nucleotides read TGTGCCAGCAGCTTTGGGACAGGGGGGGAAAAACTGTTTTTT. The encoded protein is CASSFGTGGEKLFF. The rearrangement links TRBV5-6 to TRBJ1-4, with 11 bases identical to TRBD1. CDR1 is SGHDT, CDR2 YYEEEE, per germline. V trimming: 2 bases; J trimming: 8 bases; junction bases outside the gene matches: 2. The CDR3 length is 14 residues.

The chain is built from TRBV7-9 and TRBJ2-1; 9 nucleotides align to TRBD2. The V gene end was trimmed by 1 base and the J gene end by 12 bases; junction bases not matched to a gene: 10. The V gene's germline CDR1 is SEHNR and CDR2 FQNEAQ (reference sequence). The CDR3 length is 15 residues. As DNA, the CDR3 is TGTGCCAGCAGCTTAGTGGCGGGAGGGTCGCTTCGGCAGTTCTTC. Protein product: CASSLVAGGSLRQFF.

This chain uses TRBV30 with TRBJ2-7; D is possibly TRBD1 (6 bases). The germline gives CDR1 GTSNPN, CDR2 SVGIG (reference sequence). The CDR3 covers 13 residues. Trimming shortened V by 1 base and J by 2 bases, and 9 bases separated the two germline ends. CDR3 loop: CAWSDGQPYEQYF. CDR3 in DNA: TGTGCCTGGAGTGATGGACAGCCCTACGAGCAGTACTTC.

This chain links TRBV2 with TRBJ1-3, with D unresolved. The V gene lost 4 bases and the J gene lost 0 bases, with 10 bases spanning the gap. CDR1 SNHLY and CDR2 FYNNEI come from the germline V gene. The CDR3 is 15 residues long. As DNA, the CDR3 is TGTGCCAGCAGTGCTTCGACTTTCTCTGGAAACACCATATATTTT. Translating it yields CASSASTFSGNTIYF.

This sequence joins TRBV5-1 and TRBJ2-1, with a tentative D call TRBD2 (7 bases). V dropped 7 bases and J dropped 6 bases, with 17 bases sitting between them. CDR1 is SGHRS, CDR2 YFSETQ, per germline. The CDR3 spans 14 residues. CDR3 sequence: CASAWVGGGNEQFF. The DNA for the CDR3 is TGCGCCAGCGCTTGGGTGGGAGGGGGCAATGAGCAGTTCTTC.

DNA of the CDR3: TGTGCCAGCAGTGCTGACAGCGGGAGCACAGATACGCAGTATTTT. Translated: CASSADSGSTDTQYF. The chain has TRBV9 and TRBJ2-3; tentative D call: TRBD2 (6 bases). Trimming took 5 bases from V and 0 from J, leaving 13 bases between them. Germline V CDR1 and CDR2: SGDLS, YYNGEE. CDR3 length equals 15 residues.

The genes are TRBV13 and TRBJ2-1; 11 positions agree with TRBD2. The CDR3 length is 18 residues. Germline V gives CDR1 PRHDT, CDR2 FYEKMQ (reference sequence). Trimming at V came to 0 bases and at J to 4 bases, leaving 8 bases not matched to a gene. The CDR3 region has the DNA TGTGCCAGCAGCTTAGGGAAACTAGCGGGGGTATCATACAATGAGCAGTTCTTC. It codes for CASSLGKLAGVSYNEQFF.

The V and J genes are TRBV11-3 and TRBJ2-2; D perhaps matches TRBD1 (7 bases). Trimming pared 1 base from V and 9 bases from J, leaving 15 bases between. The CDR3 length is 15 residues. Germline CDR1 is SGHNT and CDR2 is YENEEA. The CDR3 nucleotides read TGTGCCAGCAGCTTAGGACAGGGAGGAAGCCGGGAGCTGTTTTTT. Its translation: CASSLGQGGSRELFF. The whole variable domain, remainder taken from reference TRBV11-3 and TRBJ2-2, is EAGVVQSPRYKIIEKKQPVAFWCNPISGHNTLYWYLQNLGQGPELLIRYENEEAVDDSQLPKDRFSAERLKGVDSTLKIQPAELGDSAVYLCASSLGQGGSRELFFGEGSRLTVL.

The chain recombines TRBV5-1 with TRBJ2-3, with 9 bases lining up with TRBD2. Trimming cost V 6 bases and J 11 bases; bases outside gene matches: 16. CDR3 length: 15 amino acids. The germline V gene has CDR1 SGHRS and CDR2 YFSETQ. In nucleotides, the CDR3 is TGCGCCAGCAAGGGGACTAGCCGGGCAGAAGGTGGGCAGTATTTT. This gives the protein CASKGTSRAEGGQYF.

The CDR3 loop is CASSPDLYTTGENTEAFF. The CDR3 region has the DNA TGTGCCAGCAGCCCAGACCTCTATACGACCGGAGAAAACACTGAAGCTTTCTTT. The V and J genes are TRBV7-6 and TRBJ1-1; D is unresolved. CDR1 is SGHVS, CDR2 FNYEAQ, per germline. This CDR3 has 18 residues. V lost 5 bases and J lost 2, with 24 bases in between.

CDR3 coding DNA: TGTGCCAGCAGCTCCGGGGGACTTACTAACTATGGCTACACCTTC. Encoded protein: CASSSGGLTNYGYTF. This chain connects TRBV13 to TRBJ1-2; a possible D gene is TRBD1 (5 bases). Trimming stripped 4 bases from V and 0 bases from J, with 12 bases between. The V gene's germline CDR1 is PRHDT and CDR2 FYEKMQ (reference sequence). The CDR3 length is 15 residues. The whole variable domain, filled in from reference TRBV13 and TRBJ1-2, reads AAGVIQSPRHLIKEKRETATLKCYPIPRHDTVYWYQQGPGQDPQFLISFYEKMQSDKGSIPDRFSAQQFSDYHSELNMSSLELGDSALYFCASSSGGLTNYGYTFGSGTRLTVV.

The chain combines TRBV19 with TRBJ2-1; the match to TRBD2 covers 11 bases. The CDR3 contains 14 residues. The trim removed 8 bases at V and 4 bases at J, leaving 4 bases unmatched. CDR1 is LNHDA and CDR2 is SQIVND in the germline V gene (reference sequence). DNA for the CDR3: TGTGCCAGTCAACTAGCGGGGGTATACAATGAGCAGTTCTTC. Translation gives CASQLAGVYNEQFF. The variable domain in full, completed from reference TRBV19 and TRBJ2-1, reads DGGITQSPKYLFRKEGQNVTLSCEQNLNHDAMYWYRQDPGQGLRLIYYSQIVNDFQKGDIAEGYSVSREKKESFPLTVTSAQKNPTAFYLCASQLAGVYNEQFFGPGTRLTVL.

The chain uses TRBV5-1 and TRBJ2-3, with TRBD2 matching over 10 bases. This CDR3 contains 18 residues. Germline V gene sequence: CDR1 SGHRS, CDR2 YFSETQ. The junction had 11 bases not matched to a gene; V was cut back by 0 bases and J by 4 bases. CDR3 nucleotides: TGCGCCAGCAGCTTGGAGCTAGCGGGAGTCCCATCGGCAGATACGCAGTATTTT. It codes for CASSLELAGVPSADTQYF.

The sample holds one count of this clone. The CDR3 sequence is CASSIQSGRSVDTQYF. The DNA for the CDR3 is TGTGCCAGCAGCATCCAGAGCGGGAGGTCCGTAGATACGCAGTATTTT. The rearrangement uses TRBV7-2 and TRBJ2-3; TRBD2 agrees at 9 bases. The CDR3 contains 16 residues. The V segment lost 5 bases and the J segment 5 bases; nucleotides outside the gene matches: 11. Germline V gene lookup returns CDR1 SGHTA and CDR2 FQGNSA. The entire variable domain, with the rest obtained from reference TRBV7-2 and TRBJ2-3, is as follows: GAGVSQSPSNKVTEKGKDVELRCDPISGHTALYWYRQSLGQGLEFLIYFQGNSAPDKSGLPSDRFSAERTGGSVSTLTIQRTQQEDSAVYLCASSIQSGRSVDTQYFGPGTRLTVL.

V gene TRBV14 combines with J gene TRBJ2-3; D call uncertain. This CDR3 is 15 amino acids long. V was trimmed by 0 bases and J by 6 bases, leaving 13 bases between them. Germline CDR1 and CDR2: SGHDN and FVKESK. CDR3 sequence (DNA): TGTGCCAGCAGCCAAGATATTGCCCTCCGGGATACGCAGTATTTT. Translation: CASSQDIALRDTQYF.

The chain is built from TRBV18 and TRBJ2-7; D remains unclear. Germline lookup yields CDR1 KGHSH and CDR2 LQKENI. Trimming removed 2 bases at V and 2 bases at J, with 19 bases between. The CDR3 is 17 residues long. CDR3 sequence (DNA): TGTGCCAGCTCACCAATGTCCCTGACCCGAAGCGCCTACGAGCAGTACTTC. It specifies CASSPMSLTRSAYEQYF. Variable domain in full (rest from reference TRBV18 and TRBJ2-7): NAGVMQNPRHLVRRRGQEARLRCSPMKGHSHVYWYRQLPEEGLKFMVYLQKENIIDESGMPKERFSAEFPKEGPSILRIQQVVRGDSAAYFCASSPMSLTRSAYEQYFGPGTRLTVT.

The rearrangement joins TRBV7-2 to TRBJ2-1; 7 positions agree with TRBD1. J lost 6 bases, V lost 4 bases, and 12 bases had no gene match. The CDR3 runs to 16 residues. Germline loops: CDR1 SGHTA, CDR2 FQGNSA. The CDR3 sequence is CASSSTGQVTRNEQFF. In DNA form, the CDR3 reads TGTGCCAGCAGCTCCACAGGACAGGTGACTCGCAATGAGCAGTTCTTC.